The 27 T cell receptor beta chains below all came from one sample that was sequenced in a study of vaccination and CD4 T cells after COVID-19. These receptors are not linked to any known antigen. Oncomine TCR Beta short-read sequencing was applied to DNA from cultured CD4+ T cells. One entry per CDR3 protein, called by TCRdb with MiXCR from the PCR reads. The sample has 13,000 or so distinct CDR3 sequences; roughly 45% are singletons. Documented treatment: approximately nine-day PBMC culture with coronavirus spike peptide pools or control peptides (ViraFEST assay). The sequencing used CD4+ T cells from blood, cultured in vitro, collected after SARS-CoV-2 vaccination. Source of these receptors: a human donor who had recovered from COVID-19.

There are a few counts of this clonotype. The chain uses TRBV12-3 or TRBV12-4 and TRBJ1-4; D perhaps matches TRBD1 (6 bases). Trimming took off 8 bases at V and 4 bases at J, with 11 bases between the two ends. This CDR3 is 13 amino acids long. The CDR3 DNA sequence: TGTGCCAGCGTGGGGGCAAATAATGAAAAACTGTTTTTT. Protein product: CASVGANNEKLFF.

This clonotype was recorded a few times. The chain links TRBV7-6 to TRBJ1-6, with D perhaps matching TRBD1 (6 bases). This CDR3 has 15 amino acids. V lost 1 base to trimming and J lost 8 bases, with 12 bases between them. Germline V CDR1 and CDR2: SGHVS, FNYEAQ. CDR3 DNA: TGTGCCAGCAGCTTAGGCGGTAACAGGGATTCACCCCTCCACTTT. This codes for CASSLGGNRDSPLHF.

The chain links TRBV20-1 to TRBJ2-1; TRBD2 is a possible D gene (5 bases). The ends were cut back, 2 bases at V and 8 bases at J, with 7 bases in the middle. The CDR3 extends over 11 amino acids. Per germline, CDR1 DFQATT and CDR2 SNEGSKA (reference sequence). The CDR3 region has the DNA TGCAGTGCTAGAATGGACTATGAGCAGTTCTTC. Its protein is CSARMDYEQFF.

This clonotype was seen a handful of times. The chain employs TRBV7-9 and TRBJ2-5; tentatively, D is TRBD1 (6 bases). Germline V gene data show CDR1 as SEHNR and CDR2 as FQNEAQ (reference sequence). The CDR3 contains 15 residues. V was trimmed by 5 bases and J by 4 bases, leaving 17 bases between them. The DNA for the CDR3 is TGTGCCAGCAGCCCCCAGGGGCCGGTAGGAGAGACCCAGTACTTC. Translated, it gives CASSPQGPVGETQYF.

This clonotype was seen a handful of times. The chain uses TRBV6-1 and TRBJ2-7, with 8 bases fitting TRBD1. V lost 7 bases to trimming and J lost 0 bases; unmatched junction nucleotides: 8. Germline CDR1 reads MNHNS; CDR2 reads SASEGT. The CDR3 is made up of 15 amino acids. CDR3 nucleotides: TGTGCCAGCACCCCGGGACAGGCGAGCTCCTACGAGCAGTACTTC. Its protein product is CASTPGQASSYEQYF.

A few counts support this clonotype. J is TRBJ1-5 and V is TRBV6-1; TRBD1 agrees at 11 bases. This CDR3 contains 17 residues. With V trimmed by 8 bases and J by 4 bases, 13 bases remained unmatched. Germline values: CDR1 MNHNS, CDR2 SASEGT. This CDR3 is CASWPGTGGQYNQPQHF. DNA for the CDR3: TGTGCCAGCTGGCCGGGGACAGGGGGTCAATATAATCAGCCCCAGCATTTT.

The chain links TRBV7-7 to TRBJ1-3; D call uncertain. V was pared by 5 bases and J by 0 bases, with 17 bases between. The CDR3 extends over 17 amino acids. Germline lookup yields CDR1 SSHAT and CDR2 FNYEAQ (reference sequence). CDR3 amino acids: CASSPSTRGDSGNTIYF. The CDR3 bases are TGTGCCAGCAGCCCTAGTACTCGGGGTGACTCTGGAAACACCATATATTTT.

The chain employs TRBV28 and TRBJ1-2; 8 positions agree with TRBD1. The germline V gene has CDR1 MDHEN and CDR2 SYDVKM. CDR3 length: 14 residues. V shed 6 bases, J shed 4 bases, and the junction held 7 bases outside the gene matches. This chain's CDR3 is CASSLADRAYGYTF. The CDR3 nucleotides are TGTGCCAGCAGCCTAGCGGACAGGGCCTATGGCTACACCTTC.

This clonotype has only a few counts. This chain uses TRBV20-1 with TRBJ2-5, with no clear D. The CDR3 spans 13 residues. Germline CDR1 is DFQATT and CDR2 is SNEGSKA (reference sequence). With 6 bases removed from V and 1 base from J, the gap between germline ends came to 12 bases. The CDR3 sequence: CSAAPGPQETQYF. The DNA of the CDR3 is TGCAGTGCCGCCCCCGGGCCCCAAGAGACCCAGTACTTC.

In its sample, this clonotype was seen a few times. CDR3 loop: CSAGAAGVGRTEAFF. The CDR3 DNA sequence: TGCAGTGCTGGAGCGGCGGGGGTCGGGCGCACTGAAGCTTTCTTT. The chain couples TRBV20-1 to TRBJ1-1; TRBD1 might be the D (5 bases). The germline V gene encodes CDR1 DFQATT and CDR2 SNEGSKA (reference sequence). Trimming stripped 5 bases from V and 4 bases from J, with 20 bases between. The CDR3 loop spans 15 amino acids.

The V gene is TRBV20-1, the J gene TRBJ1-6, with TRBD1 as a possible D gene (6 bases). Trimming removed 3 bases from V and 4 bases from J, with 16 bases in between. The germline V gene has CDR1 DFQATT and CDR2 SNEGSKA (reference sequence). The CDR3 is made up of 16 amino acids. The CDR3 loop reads CSASSVADSYNSPLHF. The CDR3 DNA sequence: TGCAGTGCTAGCTCGGTGGCGGACAGTTATAATTCACCCCTCCACTTT.

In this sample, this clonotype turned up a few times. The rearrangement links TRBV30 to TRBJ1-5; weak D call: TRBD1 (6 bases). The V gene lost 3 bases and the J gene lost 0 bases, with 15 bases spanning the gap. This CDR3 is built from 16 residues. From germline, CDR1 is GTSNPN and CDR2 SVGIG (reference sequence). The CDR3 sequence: CAWSRGGLNSNQPQHF. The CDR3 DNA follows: TGTGCCTGGAGCCGAGGGGGGCTAAATAGCAATCAGCCCCAGCATTTT.

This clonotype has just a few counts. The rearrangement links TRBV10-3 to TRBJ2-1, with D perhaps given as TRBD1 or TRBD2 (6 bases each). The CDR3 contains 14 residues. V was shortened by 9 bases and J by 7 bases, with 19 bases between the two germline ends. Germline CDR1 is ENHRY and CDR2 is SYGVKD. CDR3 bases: TGTGCCATTAGGGGGGCAGCGGAGGGGAATGAGCAGTTCTTC. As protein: CAIRGAAEGNEQFF.

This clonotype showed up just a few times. In nucleotides, the CDR3 is TGTGCCAGCAGCTTAGAGTTTCGACAGGGGGTTGGCGAGCAGTACTTC. Protein: CASSLEFRQGVGEQYF. The genes are TRBV7-2 and TRBJ2-7; 9 nucleotides match TRBD1. The ends lost 1 base at V and 6 bases at J; junction bases unmatched: 10. The CDR3 sequence is 16 residues long. In germline, CDR1 is SGHTA, CDR2 FQGNSA.

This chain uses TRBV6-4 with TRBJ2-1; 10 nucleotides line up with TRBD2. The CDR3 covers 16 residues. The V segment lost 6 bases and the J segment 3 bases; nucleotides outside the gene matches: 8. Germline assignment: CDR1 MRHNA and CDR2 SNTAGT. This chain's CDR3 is CASRESGRAGYNEQFF. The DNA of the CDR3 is TGTGCCAGCAGGGAGAGCGGGAGGGCGGGCTACAATGAGCAGTTCTTC.

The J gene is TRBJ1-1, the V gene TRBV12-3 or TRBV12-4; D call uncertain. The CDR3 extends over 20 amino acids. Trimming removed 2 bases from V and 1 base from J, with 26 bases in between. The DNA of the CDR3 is TGTGCCAGCAGTTTAAACCTACCTTTCTCTAGCCGAAAAGCGAACACTGAAGCTTTCTTT. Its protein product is CASSLNLPFSSRKANTEAFF.

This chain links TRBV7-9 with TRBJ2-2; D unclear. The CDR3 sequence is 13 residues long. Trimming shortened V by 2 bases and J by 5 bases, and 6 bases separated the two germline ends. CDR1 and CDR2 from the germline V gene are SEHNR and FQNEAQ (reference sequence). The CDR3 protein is CASSLLVTGELFF. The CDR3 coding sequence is TGTGCCAGCAGCTTACTAGTTACCGGGGAGCTGTTTTTT.

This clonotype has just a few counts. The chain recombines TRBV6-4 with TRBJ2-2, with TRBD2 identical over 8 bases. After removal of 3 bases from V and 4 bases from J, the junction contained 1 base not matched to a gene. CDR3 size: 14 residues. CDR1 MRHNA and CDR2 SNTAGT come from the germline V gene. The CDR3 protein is CASSESGSTGELFF. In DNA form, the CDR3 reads TGTGCCAGCAGTGAAAGCGGGAGCACCGGGGAGCTGTTTTTT.

DNA for the CDR3: TGCAGTGCAGGTGGACTAGAGAAGTTAAATGAGCAGTTCTTC. Translating gives CSAGGLEKLNEQFF. The genes are TRBV20-1 and TRBJ2-1, with 7 bases fitting TRBD2. Germline CDR1 and CDR2: DFQATT and SNEGSKA (reference sequence). The V segment lost 6 bases and the J segment 7 bases; nucleotides outside the gene matches: 12. CDR3 length: 14 amino acids.

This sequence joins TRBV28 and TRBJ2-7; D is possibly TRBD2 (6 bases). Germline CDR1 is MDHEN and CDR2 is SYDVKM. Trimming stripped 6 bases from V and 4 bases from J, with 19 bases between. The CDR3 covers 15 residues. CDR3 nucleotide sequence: TGTGCCAGCAGCCCCGGAGGGGCGCCCAATTACGAGCAGTACTTC. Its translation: CASSPGGAPNYEQYF.

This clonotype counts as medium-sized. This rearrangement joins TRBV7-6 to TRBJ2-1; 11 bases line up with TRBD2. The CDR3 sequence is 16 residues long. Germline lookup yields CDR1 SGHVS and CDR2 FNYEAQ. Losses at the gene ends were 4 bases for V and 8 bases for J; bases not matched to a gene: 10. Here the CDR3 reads CASSSPGLAGGDEQFF. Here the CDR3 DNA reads TGTGCCAGCAGCTCACCTGGGCTAGCGGGAGGCGATGAGCAGTTCTTC.

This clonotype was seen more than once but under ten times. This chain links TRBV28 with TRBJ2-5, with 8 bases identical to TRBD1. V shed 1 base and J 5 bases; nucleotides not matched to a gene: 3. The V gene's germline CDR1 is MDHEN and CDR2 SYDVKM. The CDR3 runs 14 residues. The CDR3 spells CASSLLNRGETQYF. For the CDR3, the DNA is TGTGCCAGCAGTTTATTAAACAGGGGGGAGACCCAGTACTTC.

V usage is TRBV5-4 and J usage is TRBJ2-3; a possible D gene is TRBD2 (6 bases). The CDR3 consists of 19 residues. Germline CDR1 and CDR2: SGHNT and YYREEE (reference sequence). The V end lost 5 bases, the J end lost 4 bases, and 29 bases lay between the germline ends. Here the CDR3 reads CASSFEKSAGTPVPDTQYF. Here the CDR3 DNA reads TGTGCCAGCAGTTTTGAGAAATCTGCGGGGACCCCCGTCCCAGATACGCAGTATTTT.

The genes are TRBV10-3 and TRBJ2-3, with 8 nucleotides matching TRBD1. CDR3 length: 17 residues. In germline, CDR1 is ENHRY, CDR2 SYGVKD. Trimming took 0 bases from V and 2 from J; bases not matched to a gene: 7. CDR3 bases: TGTGCCATCAGTGAGTCCGAGGACAGGGCAAACACAGATACGCAGTATTTT. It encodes CAISESEDRANTDTQYF.

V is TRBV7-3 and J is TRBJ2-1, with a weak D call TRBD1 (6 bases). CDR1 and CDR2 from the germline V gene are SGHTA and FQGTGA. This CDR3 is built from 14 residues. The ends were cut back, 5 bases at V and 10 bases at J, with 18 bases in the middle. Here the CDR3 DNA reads TGTGCCAGCAGCCCCGGACAGCTCCAAAGAGAGCAGTTCTTC. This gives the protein CASSPGQLQREQFF.

The CDR3 DNA reads TGTGCCAGCAGTTTATCTGTTTCGGAGGTCGTGGAGACCCAGTACTTC. This sequence encodes CASSLSVSEVVETQYF. The chain has TRBV27 and TRBJ2-5; a possible D gene is TRBD2 (5 bases). Germline V gene sequence: CDR1 MNHEY, CDR2 SMNVEV (reference sequence). V was clipped by 0 bases and J by 5 bases, with 16 bases between them. The CDR3 has 16 amino acids.

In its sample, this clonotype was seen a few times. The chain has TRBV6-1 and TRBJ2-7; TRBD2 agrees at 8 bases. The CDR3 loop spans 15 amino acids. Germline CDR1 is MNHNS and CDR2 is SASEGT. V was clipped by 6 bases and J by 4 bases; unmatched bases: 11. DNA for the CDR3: TGTGCCAGCAGCCCCGAGACGGGAGGGAGTTACGAGCAGTACTTC. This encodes CASSPETGGSYEQYF.